This T cell receptor (beta chain) is from a study of blood T cell repertoires in COVID-19 (dated by TCRdb to the early 2020s). Looking at the study overall: Collaborator samples came from the United States, Italy and Spain and covered acute and convalescent phases of COVID-19. A de-identified subject ID, COVID-19 status, age in years and sex were almost always included in the sample metadata. A freely available public database, intended as a resource for researchers studying the immune response to SARS-CoV-2, is where the repertoires were released. The material from the prospective study consisted of cDNA or gDNA derived from T cells, B-cell-depleted T cells, or PBMCs. Where HLA class I and class II types were available, the types were taken from metadata supplied by the sample provider, not from assay-based typing. The samples were drawn from two sources: the first 160 participants of the ongoing ImmuneRACE study, and over 950 subjects contributed by 6 global collaborators. Deeply sampled blood TCRbeta repertoires from subjects exposed to, actively infected with, or recovered from COVID-19 were included in the dataset.

V lost 2 bases and J lost 7 bases, and the count of bases not matched to a germline gene is 8. The CDR3 runs 15 amino acids, cysteine and phenylalanine included. Solely the CDR3 DNA is kept, with 45 bases framed from the first base. Per the germline V gene, MNHEY is the CDR1 and SVGAGI is the CDR2. TCRbeta CDR3 regions were amplified from genomic DNA by means of the immunoSEQ Assay, a bias-controlled multiplex PCR. The authors' pipeline ran thus. The number of nucleated cells in each sample was estimated from the amplification of reference gene primers within the assay. Sequence reads were collapsed and filtered to measure the absolute abundance of every unique TCRbeta CDR3 rearrangement. For each sample, productive Simpson clonality was calculated by taking the square root of Simpson's diversity index across productive rearrangements. TCRdb retrieved this table from immuneACCESS and kept in-frame rearrangements only. Not all clones are present; in checked studies, unresolved V genes account for under half, and no reason is known for the remainder. V, J and clone size were drawn from that table, and D and trimming were deduced from the DNA. Within this sample are just under 350,000 clones, with about 90% of them counted one time only. The top ten hold over 6% of the sample.

Overall study results and their limits: Clinical and demographic metadata were provided uncurated, with the amount varying by source and participant.

In Seattle, one collaborating source enrolled patients while the infection was active and tracked those patients longitudinally over the course of disease. Collaborating institutions collected whole blood in K2EDTA tubes following their own protocols. For TCRbeta analysis, collaborators shipped samples as frozen whole blood, isolated PBMCs, or DNA extracted from either of those sample types. As concerns this clone: Its antigen is currently not known. Base quality data are lacking; no much larger clone is found one base away.

The chain uses TRBV6-5 and TRBJ2-3, with 8 junctional bases fitting TRBD1. The sequenced sample consisted of peripheral blood. This TCR came from a woman in her 50s with COVID-19, enrolled during active disease. The nucleotide sequence is given as TGTGCCAGCAGTTACGGCAGGGGGCACCGATATACGCAGTATTTT. This is translated as CASSYGRGHRYTQYF.